One and the same sample provided the 8 T cell receptor beta chains below, sequenced in a study of T cells in Graves' hyperthyroidism and ophthalmopathy. TCR beta CDR3 regions were amplified from RNA transcripts. Primed by the HTBI set, a first-round RT-PCR was run on the TCR CDR3. A single record per CDR3 protein comes from TCRdb applying MiXCR to the multiplex PCR reads. Found here are fewer than 650,000 distinct CDR3 sequences, approximately 49% of them singletons; the top ten hold around 44%. Sequencing was done on a sample of peripheral blood or thyroid tissue (not recorded which). These receptors all come from an adult woman with Graves' disease, either hyperthyroidism or ophthalmopathy (not recorded which).

At least ten counts were recorded for this clonotype. The chain joins TRBV27 to TRBJ2-5, with 7 bases that match TRBD1. The CDR3 extends over 16 amino acids. V shed 8 bases, J shed 1 base, and the junction held 13 bases outside the gene matches. Germline V gives CDR1 MNHEY, CDR2 SMNVEV (reference sequence). The DNA for the CDR3 is TGTGCCAGCCGCAACAGGGGAACGGGACCCCAAGAGACCCAGTACTTC. The encoded protein is CASRNRGTGPQETQYF.

The rearrangement uses TRBV7-3 and TRBJ2-2; perhaps TRBD1 as D (6 bases). The CDR3 spans 17 residues. The V and J ends lost 5 bases and 2 bases respectively, with 18 bases between them. Germline V gene lookup returns CDR1 SGHTA and CDR2 FQGTGA. DNA for the CDR3: TGTGCCAGCAGCGTTACACGCGCAGGGGATAACACCGGGGAGCTGTTTTTT. It codes for CASSVTRAGDNTGELFF.

This clonotype was counted at least ten times. The rearrangement joins TRBV20-1 to TRBJ2-5; TRBD2 matches at 8 bases. The length of the CDR3 is 13 residues. Unmatched junction bases numbered 6, after V lost 3 bases and J lost 6 bases. In germline, CDR1 is DFQATT, CDR2 SNEGSKA (reference sequence). Here the CDR3 DNA reads TGCAGTGCTAGCGGGAGGGCCAAAAAGACCCAGTACTTC. This encodes CSASGRAKKTQYF.

This rearrangement joins TRBV29-1 to TRBJ2-7, with 13 bases matching TRBD2. The V gene end was trimmed by 2 bases and the J gene end by 5 bases; junction bases not matched to a gene: 6. Per the germline V gene, CDR1 is SQVTM and CDR2 is ANQGSEA. This CDR3 has 15 amino acids. CDR3: CSVELGLAGIDEQYF. The CDR3 DNA sequence: TGCAGCGTTGAACTGGGACTAGCGGGAATTGACGAGCAGTACTTC.

V and J are TRBV5-1 and TRBJ1-5, with D possibly TRBD1 on 5 matching bases. Trimming stripped 4 bases from V and 7 bases from J, with 12 bases between. The CDR3 is made up of 13 amino acids. CDR1 and CDR2 from the germline V gene are SGHRS and YFSETQ. CDR3 protein: CASSGQGSQPQHF. For the CDR3, the DNA is TGCGCCAGCAGCGGGCAGGGTTCGCAGCCCCAGCATTTT.

The V call is TRBV2, the J call TRBJ1-5; no firm D call. V dropped 6 bases and J dropped 5 bases, with 23 bases sitting between them. The CDR3 consists of 17 residues. The germline V gene encodes CDR1 SNHLY and CDR2 FYNNEI. This CDR3 reads CASRASAGYRAHQPQHF. In DNA, the CDR3 is TGTGCCAGCAGAGCGTCGGCGGGCTATCGGGCCCATCAGCCCCAGCATTTT.

The chain carries TRBV7-2 and TRBJ1-2, with 8 nucleotides matching TRBD1. The CDR3 runs 16 residues. Trimming took 5 bases from V and 6 from J; bases not matched to a gene: 14. Germline V lookup: CDR1 SGHTA, CDR2 FQGNSA. For the CDR3, the DNA is TGTGCCAGCAGCCACCTGGACAGGGCGGTTTTTGATGGCTACACCTTC. Translation: CASSHLDRAVFDGYTF.

Regarding this clonotype: This could be a read error, since a much larger clone is one nucleotide away. V gene TRBV24-1 combines with J gene TRBJ1-1; D may be TRBD1 (5 bases). CDR3 length equals 15 residues. Germline V gene sequence: CDR1 KGHDR, CDR2 SFDVKD. The CDR3 spells CVTRAAGPLNTEAFF. As DNA, the CDR3 is TGTGTCACCAGGGCGGCAGGGCCCTTGAACACTGAAGCTTTCTTT.